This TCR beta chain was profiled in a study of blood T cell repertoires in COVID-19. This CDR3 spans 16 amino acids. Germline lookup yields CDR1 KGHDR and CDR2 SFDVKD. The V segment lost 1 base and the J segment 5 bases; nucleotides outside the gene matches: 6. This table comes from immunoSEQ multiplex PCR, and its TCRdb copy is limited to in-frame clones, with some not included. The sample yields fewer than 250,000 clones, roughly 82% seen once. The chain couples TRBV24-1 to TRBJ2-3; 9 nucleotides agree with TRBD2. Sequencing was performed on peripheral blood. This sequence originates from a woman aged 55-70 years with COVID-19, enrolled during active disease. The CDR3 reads CATSDLGREGRDTQYF. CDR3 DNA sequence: TGTGCCACCAGTGATTTAGGGCGGGAGGGCCGAGATACGCAGTATTTT.